The 20 T cell receptor beta chains reported below all come from one sample, sequenced in a study of T cells in Graves' hyperthyroidism and ophthalmopathy. From RNA transcripts, TCR beta CDR3 regions were amplified. Using the HTBI primer set, a first-round RT-PCR was run on the TCR CDR3. MiXCR, applied by TCRdb to the multiplex PCR reads, yields one record per CDR3 protein. The sample yields about 150,000 distinct CDR3 sequences, approximately 20% seen once. The sequencing input was blood. These receptors came from a woman aged 45 to 65 with Graves' hyperthyroidism that later progressed to Graves' ophthalmopathy.

The chain has TRBV11-2 and TRBJ2-7; either TRBD1 or TRBD2 may supply D (6 bases each). Germline CDR1 reads SGHAT; CDR2 reads FQNNGV. There are 12 residues in the CDR3. Trimming took 5 bases from V and 9 from J, leaving 14 bases between them. The CDR3 bases are TGTGCCAGCAGCCTGTCGGGGGCAATGCAGTACTTC. Amino acids: CASSLSGAMQYF.

This sequence joins TRBV6-4 and TRBJ1-1; D is unresolved. Germline CDR1 is MRHNA and CDR2 is SNTAGT. The CDR3 totals 13 residues. Trimming shortened V by 4 bases and J by 2 bases, and 8 bases separated the two germline ends. CDR3: CASSVSENTEAFF. The CDR3 DNA follows: TGTGCCAGCAGTGTGAGTGAAAACACTGAAGCTTTCTTT.

This clonotype was detected ten times or more. V gene TRBV6-1 combines with J gene TRBJ1-4; weak D call: TRBD1 (5 bases). From germline, CDR1 is MNHNS and CDR2 SASEGT. V dropped 5 bases and J dropped 4 bases, with 17 bases sitting between them. The CDR3 is 16 amino acids. The CDR3 nucleotides read TGTGCCAGCAGTCCCAAACGGCCAGGGCATAATGAAAAACTGTTTTTT. This codes for CASSPKRPGHNEKLFF.

In this sample, this clonotype turned up many times. The chain recombines TRBV11-2 with TRBJ2-2; 9 nucleotides line up with TRBD1. V trimming: 4 bases; J trimming: 5 bases; junction bases outside the gene matches: 5. Germline V CDR1 and CDR2: SGHAT, FQNNGV. CDR3 length: 15 amino acids. Here the CDR3 reads CASSSIQGATGELFF. The CDR3 nucleotides are TGTGCCAGCAGCTCCATACAGGGGGCGACCGGGGAGCTGTTTTTT.

This clonotype was seen more than once but under ten times. V usage is TRBV4-1 and J usage is TRBJ2-7; 8 bases map to TRBD2. Germline lookup yields CDR1 MGHRA and CDR2 YSYEKL. The CDR3 spans 15 residues. The V and J ends lost 0 bases and 0 bases, in that order; junction bases with no gene match: 1. The CDR3 region has the DNA TGCGCCAGCAGCCAAGAACTAGCGGCCTCCTACGAGCAGTACTTC. Protein product: CASSQELAASYEQYF.

In its sample, this clonotype was seen many times. The chain joins TRBV2 to TRBJ2-3, with D possibly called TRBD1 or TRBD2 (5 bases each). Trimming left V 6 bases short and J 5 bases short, with 18 bases between. This CDR3 region has 15 residues. Looked up from germline, CDR1 is SNHLY and CDR2 is FYNNEI. The CDR3 is CASRGRSGGGDTQYF. In nucleotides, the CDR3 is TGTGCCAGCAGGGGGCGGAGTGGAGGAGGAGATACGCAGTATTTT. Drawing the rest from reference TRBV2 and TRBJ2-3, the complete variable domain is EPEVTQTPSHQVTQMGQEVILRCVPISNHLYFYWYRQILGQKVEFLVSFYNNEISEKSEIFDDQFSVERPDGSNFTLKIRSTKLEDSAMYFCASRGRSGGGDTQYFGPGTRLTVL.

The chain employs TRBV15 and TRBJ1-5, with D tentatively TRBD1 (6 bases). This CDR3 has 14 amino acids. Germline CDR1 reads LNHNV; CDR2 reads YYDKDF (reference sequence). V was shortened by 5 bases and J by 5 bases, with 13 bases between the two germline ends. This CDR3 is CATSPHKGDQPQHF. The CDR3 DNA sequence: TGTGCCACCAGCCCACACAAGGGGGATCAGCCCCAGCATTTT.

This clonotype was picked up a small number of times. This sequence joins TRBV3-1 and TRBJ1-3; tentatively, D is TRBD1 (5 bases). V lost 6 bases, J lost 9 bases, and 15 bases lay in between. In germline, CDR1 is LGHDT, CDR2 YNNKEL (reference sequence). CDR3 length equals 13 residues. The CDR3 sequence: CASSLPGQGTIYF. The DNA of the CDR3 is TGTGCCAGCAGTTTACCGGGGCAAGGCACCATATATTTT.

To note about this clonotype: A much more abundant neighbour one base away suggests this may be a read error. The rearrangement joins TRBV20-1 to TRBJ2-3; 10 positions agree with TRBD2. This CDR3 has 14 amino acids. The V gene end was trimmed by 3 bases and the J gene end by 10 bases; junction bases not matched to a gene: 10. The V gene's germline CDR1 is DFQATT and CDR2 SNEGSKA (reference sequence). CDR3 sequence: CSASRLSGRDAQYF. In nucleotides, the CDR3 is TGCAGTGCTAGCCGGTTAAGCGGGAGGGATGCGCAGTATTTT.

The table lists this clonotype with many counts. The chain joins TRBV5-1 to TRBJ2-7, with 7 bases lining up with TRBD2. The ends lost 4 bases at V and 2 bases at J; junction bases unmatched: 6. The germline V gene has CDR1 SGHRS and CDR2 YFSETQ. The CDR3 extends over 14 amino acids. This CDR3 is CASSHSGQTYEQYF. The CDR3 bases are TGCGCCAGCAGCCATAGCGGGCAGACCTACGAGCAGTACTTC.

This clonotype was picked up a small number of times. The chain links TRBV6-1 to TRBJ2-7, with 9 positions matching TRBD2. Germline V gene sequence: CDR1 MNHNS, CDR2 SASEGT. The CDR3 consists of 16 residues. The J segment lost 0 bases and the V segment lost 3 bases, leaving 6 bases of the junction unmatched. The CDR3 sequence: CASSDASSGASYEQYF. The DNA of the CDR3 is TGTGCCAGCAGTGACGCCTCTAGCGGGGCCTCCTACGAGCAGTACTTC.

The chain joins TRBV2 to TRBJ2-1; perhaps TRBD2 as D (6 bases). The CDR3 sequence is 12 residues long. Trimming stripped 6 bases from V and 4 bases from J, with 7 bases between. CDR1 is SNHLY and CDR2 is FYNNEI in the germline V gene. The CDR3 region is CASRGGYNEQFF. In DNA, the CDR3 is TGTGCCAGCAGGGGGGGTTACAATGAGCAGTTCTTC.

This chain joins TRBV7-2 and TRBJ1-4, with a tentative D call TRBD1 (6 bases). The V and J ends lost 5 bases and 1 base respectively, with 11 bases between them. CDR3 length: 15 amino acids. Germline V gives CDR1 SGHTA, CDR2 FQGNSA. The DNA of the CDR3 is TGTGCCAGCAGCCGGAGAGGGGGAACTAATGAAAAACTGTTTTTT. It encodes CASSRRGGTNEKLFF.

This clonotype was seen at least ten times. The V and J genes are TRBV7-2 and TRBJ1-5; D unclear. Trimming removed 4 bases from V and 6 bases from J, with 10 bases in between. This CDR3 contains 13 residues. Germline CDR1 reads SGHTA; CDR2 reads FQGNSA. The DNA for the CDR3 is TGTGCCAGCAGCTGGACCGGGGTTCAGCCCCAGCATTTT. Translated: CASSWTGVQPQHF.

In this sample, this clonotype turned up many times. V and J are TRBV30 and TRBJ2-7, with 13 bases lining up with TRBD2. V was clipped by 2 bases and J by 0 bases; unmatched bases: 10. This CDR3 spans 18 amino acids. From germline, CDR1 is GTSNPN and CDR2 SVGIG (reference sequence). CDR3 protein: CAWSLRTSGSPSSYEQYF. The CDR3, as DNA: TGTGCCTGGAGTCTGCGGACTAGCGGGAGCCCTAGCTCCTACGAGCAGTACTTC. Full variable domain (remainder filled in from reference TRBV30 and TRBJ2-7): SQTIHQWPATLVQPVGSPLSLECTVEGTSNPNLYWYRQAAGRGLQLLFYSVGIGQISSEVPQNLSASRPQDRQFILSSKKLLLSDSGFYLCAWSLRTSGSPSSYEQYFGPGTRLTVT.

This clonotype was found many times. The chain has TRBV27 and TRBJ1-4, with 10 bases matching TRBD1. CDR1 and CDR2 from the germline V gene are MNHEY and SMNVEV (reference sequence). The J segment lost 8 bases and the V segment lost 5 bases, leaving 8 bases of the junction unmatched. The length of the CDR3 is 15 residues. The CDR3 DNA reads as TGTGCCAGCAGTCCCCCCGGGACAGGGGTCGAAAAACTGTTTTTT. Encoded protein: CASSPPGTGVEKLFF.

The chain couples TRBV7-2 to TRBJ2-7; 13 nucleotides line up with TRBD2. This CDR3 contains 15 residues. Germline V gives CDR1 SGHTA, CDR2 FQGNSA. V was clipped by 5 bases and J by 3 bases; unmatched bases: 4. The CDR3 DNA reads TGTGCCAGCAGCCCTTGGACTAGCGGGGGCTACGAGCAGTACTTC. Translating gives CASSPWTSGGYEQYF.

This clonotype was detected ten times or more. The gene calls are TRBV20-1 and TRBJ2-1; 14 nucleotides line up with TRBD2. The CDR3 has 14 residues. Germline CDR1 is DFQATT and CDR2 is SNEGSKA (reference sequence). The V segment lost 3 bases and the J segment 8 bases; nucleotides outside the gene matches: 3. For the CDR3, the DNA is TGCAGTGCTAGGGGACTAGCGGGAGTTTATGAGCAGTTCTTC. It specifies CSARGLAGVYEQFF.

This clonotype was counted at least ten times. This rearrangement joins TRBV5-1 to TRBJ1-1, with D possibly matching TRBD1 (6 bases). The CDR3 is made up of 15 amino acids. Between the trimmed V and J ends, which lost 0 bases and 1 base, there was a span of 10 bases. Germline V CDR1 and CDR2: SGHRS, YFSETQ. The DNA for the CDR3 is TGCGCCAGCAGCTTGGCCGGGACACAGAACACTGAAGCTTTCTTT. Encoded protein: CASSLAGTQNTEAFF.

The CDR3 DNA follows: TGTGCCAGCAGTTTATTGAGGGGAGGGCCGCGGTACCAAGAGACCCAGTACTTC. Translation gives CASSLLRGGPRYQETQYF. V is TRBV28 and J is TRBJ2-5; 7 nucleotides line up with TRBD2. V shed 1 base, J shed 0 bases, and the junction held 11 bases outside the gene matches. The CDR3 is 18 amino acids. CDR1 and CDR2 (germline): MDHEN, SYDVKM.